The source of this T cell receptor beta chain is a study of T cells in Graves' hyperthyroidism and ophthalmopathy. CDR3 length: 14 amino acids. From germline, CDR1 is SQVTM and CDR2 ANQGSEA. Trimming left V 2 bases short and J 1 base short, with 9 bases between. At least ten counts were recorded for this clonotype. TCR beta CDR3 sequences were amplified from RNA transcripts. HTBI primers were used for first-round RT-PCR of the TCR CDR3. TCRdb processed the multiplex PCR reads anew with MiXCR; each CDR3 protein has one entry. Here the sample spans fewer than 450,000 distinct CDR3 sequences, roughly a sixth being singletons.

Material: blood. This clonotype originated in a woman aged 25 to 39 with Graves' hyperthyroidism that later progressed to Graves' ophthalmopathy. The rearrangement uses TRBV29-1 and TRBJ2-1; D gene ambiguous. The CDR3: CSVELELSYNEQFF. In nucleotides, the CDR3 is TGCAGCGTTGAACTCGAACTGTCCTACAATGAGCAGTTCTTC.